This TCR beta chain appears in the sequencing data of a study of T cells after posttransplantation cyclophosphamide. This clone appeared many times. With V trimmed by 6 bases and J by 0 bases, 8 bases remained unmatched. Germline CDR1 and CDR2: LNHDA and SQIVND (reference sequence). The CDR3 spans 16 residues. The repertoire was sequenced with immunoSEQ multiplex PCR; TCRdb's copy has only in-frame clones and lacks some. Observed in the sample are 20,000 to 30,000 clones, none of them singletons. The sequenced material came from PBMCs. The sequence was collected from a woman in her forties or fifties in good health, CMV-negative, and a related stem cell transplant donor. The rearrangement uses TRBV19 and TRBJ1-5; 7 bases line up with TRBD1. The chain's CDR3 is CASSRDSGYSNQPQHF. As DNA, the CDR3 is TGTGCCAGTAGCCGGGACAGCGGCTATAGCAATCAGCCCCAGCATTTT.